The table lists the clone carrying this TCR beta chain with a few counts. The sample is drawn from a study of control samples from healthy donors and cancer patients. Generated by immunoSEQ multiplex PCR, the TCRdb table keeps only in-frame clones and is missing some. The table includes about 86,000 clones, more than 85% detected once. The germline gives CDR1 LNHDA, CDR2 SQIVND (reference sequence). The CDR3 is made up of 12 amino acids. V lost 11 bases and J 6 bases, leaving 14 bases between the germline ends. The receptor was derived from a woman in her 30s in good health. V usage is TRBV19 and J usage is TRBJ1-5, with a tentative D call TRBD1 (6 bases). Sequencing used blood. The CDR3 DNA is TGTGCCGTTACTTCAGGGGCTCAGCCCCAGCATTTT. Protein product: CAVTSGAQPQHF. The full variable domain, with the rest looked up from reference TRBV19 and TRBJ1-5, is DGGITQSPKYLFRKEGQNVTLSCEQNLNHDAMYWYRQDPGQGLRLIYYSQIVNDFQKGDIAEGYSVSREKKESFPLTVTSAQKNPTAFYLCAVTSGAQPQHFGDGTRLSIL.